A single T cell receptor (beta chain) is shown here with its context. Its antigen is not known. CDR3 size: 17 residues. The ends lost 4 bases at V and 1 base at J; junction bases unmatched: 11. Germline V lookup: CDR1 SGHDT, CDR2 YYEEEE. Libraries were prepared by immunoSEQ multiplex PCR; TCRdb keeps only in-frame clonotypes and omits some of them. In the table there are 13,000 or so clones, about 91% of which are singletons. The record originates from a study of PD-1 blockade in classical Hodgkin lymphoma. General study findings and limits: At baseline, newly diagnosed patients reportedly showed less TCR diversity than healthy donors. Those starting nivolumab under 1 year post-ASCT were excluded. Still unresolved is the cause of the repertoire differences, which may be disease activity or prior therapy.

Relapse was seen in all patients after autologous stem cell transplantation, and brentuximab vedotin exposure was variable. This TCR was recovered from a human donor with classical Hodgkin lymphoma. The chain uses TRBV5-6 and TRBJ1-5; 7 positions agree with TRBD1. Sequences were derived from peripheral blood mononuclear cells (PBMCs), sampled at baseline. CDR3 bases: TGTGCCAGCAGCCGCAGGGGGAAATCGAGAAGCAATCAGCCCCAGCATTTT. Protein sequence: CASSRRGKSRSNQPQHF.